This T cell receptor (beta chain) came from a study of cytomegalovirus exposure and HLA in healthy donors. General study results and limits: What a later analysis showed was that several of the most significant clusters appeared linked to common viral pathogens. Certain sequence variants were highly shared and formed a cluster, and this cluster was likely a sequencing artifact. Earlier analysis yielded a pattern in which most TCR beta V segments were productive about 87% or about 30% of the time. Upon later analysis, TCR association rates were observed to vary by HLA locus, being highest for DRB1 and lowest for HLA-C.

From germline, CDR1 is SGHVS and CDR2 FNYEAQ. V was clipped by 6 bases and J by 3 bases, with 11 bases between them. This CDR3 comprises 13 residues. The PCR was carried out with 60 Vbeta primers and 13 Jbeta primers. The assay was immunoSEQ multiplex PCR, and TCRdb's table has in-frame clones only and misses some. The table has 150,000 to 200,000 clones, over 75% seen once; the top ten hold 11% to 15%. About this clone itself: What it binds is not known.

The sample was PBMCs. The sequence came from a man aged 50-60 years in good health and CMV-seropositive. V usage is TRBV7-6 and J usage is TRBJ2-5; weak D call: TRBD1 (7 bases). CDR3 sequence: CASRRDSEETQYF. DNA of the CDR3: TGTGCCAGCAGGCGGGACAGTGAAGAGACCCAGTACTTC.